These T cell receptor beta chains were read from a single sample in a study of CD4+ T cells in melanoma. This table comes from immunoSEQ multiplex PCR, and its TCRdb copy is limited to in-frame clones, with some not included. The data show roughly 150,000 clones, over 90% seen once. All receptors derive from a human donor with melanoma. Each CDR3 is given with its conserved first and last residue. The D gene is left open where the match is weak.

>TRBD1|TRBJ1-6|TRBV5-1
TGCGCCAGCAGCGTGGACAGGGCTTCACCCCTCCACTTT
CASSVDRASPLHF
>.|TRBJ2-5|TRBV18
TGTGCCAGCTCACCTTTTGGCGCGAGTACGAGGGAGACCCAGTACTTC
CASSPFGASTRETQYF
>.|TRBJ1-6|TRBV2
TGTGCCATCAGGGTCGCGCTGTGGGATTCACCCCTCCACTTT
CAIRVALWDSPLHF
>.|TRBJ1-6|TRBV6-5
TGTGCCAGCAGTTACTCGCGCCGTGGCCCCAATTCACCCCTCCACTTT
CASSYSRRGPNSPLHF
>.|TRBJ2-5|TRBV7-9
TGTGCCAGCAGCTTAGAACCACGGTCGATTCAAGAGACCCAGTACTTC
CASSLEPRSIQETQYF
>.|TRBJ2-3|TRBV5-1
TGCGCCAGCAGCTTGGACCCTCAGGGTCCCCCGGGTACGCAGTATTTT
CASSLDPQGPPGTQYF
>.|TRBJ1-2|TRBV5-5
TGTGCCAGCAGCTTGGATGGGATCCAAGGCTACACCTTC
CASSLDGIQGYTF
>TRBD2|TRBJ2-7|TRBV27
TGTGCCAGCAGGCCATCCGGGGGGGGCTACGAGCAGTACTTC
CASRPSGGGYEQYF
>.|TRBJ1-1|TRBV7-3
TGTGCCAGCAGCTTGGCCGGGACATCCAACACTGAAGCTTTCTTT
CASSLAGTSNTEAFF
>TRBD1|TRBJ2-7|TRBV28
TGTGCCAGCAGACGGACAGGGGCTCCCTACGAGCAGTACTTC
CASRRTGAPYEQYF
>TRBD2|TRBJ2-7|TRBV5-6
TGTGCCAGCAGCATCACTAGCGGGGGTGAGCAGTACTTC
CASSITSGGEQYF
>.|TRBJ1-2|TRBV18
TGTGCCAGCTCACCGGGGGGCAGTGGCTACACCTTC
CASSPGGSGYTF
>.|TRBJ1-5|TRBV28
TGTGCCAGCAGGCCCGGAGGGAGCAATCAGCCCCAGCATTTT
CASRPGGSNQPQHF
>TRBD1|TRBJ1-4|TRBV6-1
TGTGCCAGCAGTGAACGACTCTGGACAGGGGAAAAACTGTTTTTT
CASSERLWTGEKLFF
>.|TRBJ2-5|TRBV5-1
TGCGCCAGCACCGAGCGAGGGGGGGGAGAGACCCAGTACTTC
CASTERGGGETQYF
>TRBD2|TRBJ2-5|TRBV5-4
TGTGCCAGCAGCCCCTCGGTAGCGGGGGGCAAAGAGACCCAGTACTTC
CASSPSVAGGKETQYF
>.|TRBJ1-4|TRBV5-4
TGTGCCAGCAGCGTCAAACAGGCAACTAATGAAAAACTGTTTTTT
CASSVKQATNEKLFF
>.|TRBJ2-3|TRBV2
TGTGCCAGCAGAGGACTAGGGGGATCAGTAGCAGATACGCAGTATTTT
CASRGLGGSVADTQYF
>.|TRBJ1-4|TRBV13
TGTGCCAGCCGGGCCTGGGGTGGACAGAAAAAACTGTTTTTT
CASRAWGGQKKLFF
>.|TRBJ2-3|TRBV5-5
TGTGCCAGCAGCCGGGGGTTAGATACGCAGTATTTT
CASSRGLDTQYF
>TRBD1|TRBJ2-7|TRBV5-1
TGCGCCAGCAGCTTGAACAGGGGTTTTGAGCAGTACTTC
CASSLNRGFEQYF
>.|TRBJ2-3|TRBV6-6
TGTGCCAGCCGGATAAGCACAGATACGCAGTATTTT
CASRISTDTQYF
>.|TRBJ2-5|TRBV7-7
TGTGCTAGCAGCTTAGCCGGGGTGACGGAGACCCAGTACTTC
CASSLAGVTETQYF
>TRBD1|TRBJ2-6|TRBV7-8
TGTGCCAGCAGCAACACGGGACAGGGGTTCGGTGGGGCCAACGTCCTGACTTTC
CASSNTGQGFGGANVLTF
>.|TRBJ1-5|TRBV6-6
TGTGCCAGCAGTTTCCAGGAGGGGCATCAGCCCCAGCATTTT
CASSFQEGHQPQHF